One sample yielded the 9 T cell receptor beta chains listed below, sequenced in a study of cytomegalovirus exposure and HLA in healthy donors. TCRdb's table, derived via immunoSEQ multiplex PCR, lists solely in-frame clones and lacks some. This sample has over 250,000 clones, with approximately 86% found just once. The specimen was PBMCs. Receptor source: a woman between 18 and 30 years old in good health and CMV-seronegative.

J is TRBJ1-5 and V is TRBV19; 7 bases agree with TRBD1. V shed 5 bases, J shed 5 bases, and the junction held 9 bases outside the gene matches. The germline gives CDR1 LNHDA, CDR2 SQIVND (reference sequence). The CDR3 is 15 amino acids. The CDR3 DNA follows: TGTGCCAGTAGTTTCCGGACAGGATGGGATCAGCCCCAGCATTTT. Translation: CASSFRTGWDQPQHF.

This chain links TRBV5-6 with TRBJ2-1, with 8 bases matching TRBD2. This CDR3 is built from 14 residues. V gave up 1 base and J gave up 6 bases; unmatched junction bases: 3. Germline CDR1 reads SGHDT; CDR2 reads YYEEEE. The CDR3 DNA reads as TGTGCCAGCAGCTTGCCCGGGGGGGGCAATGAGCAGTTCTTC. Translating gives CASSLPGGGNEQFF.

The chain recombines TRBV4-1 with TRBJ1-1; TRBD1 matches at 7 bases. The germline CDR1 and CDR2 sequences are MGHRA and YSYEKL. The CDR3 covers 15 residues. The ends lost 5 bases at V and 3 bases at J; junction bases unmatched: 9. The CDR3 DNA is TGCGCCAGCAGCTCAATGACAGGGAAGGACACTGAAGCTTTCTTT. Protein product: CASSSMTGKDTEAFF.

The rearrangement links TRBV28 to TRBJ2-1; 7 positions match TRBD1. Germline CDR1 is MDHEN and CDR2 is SYDVKM. Losses at the gene ends were 5 bases for V and 7 bases for J; bases not matched to a gene: 8. The CDR3 runs to 14 residues. The CDR3 DNA reads as TGTGCCAGCAGTATTAGACAGGGTAGAAATGAGCAGTTCTTC. Translated: CASSIRQGRNEQFF.

Here the CDR3 reads CASSLEQGPNQPQHF. Here the CDR3 DNA reads TGCGCCAGCAGCTTGGAACAGGGACCCAATCAGCCCCAGCATTTT. V gene TRBV5-1 combines with J gene TRBJ1-5; maybe TRBD1 (6 bases). The V and J ends lost 0 bases and 3 bases respectively, with 10 bases between them. The CDR3 sequence is 15 residues long. CDR1 SGHRS and CDR2 YFSETQ come from the germline V gene.

V usage is TRBV10-3 and J usage is TRBJ1-2; 8 nucleotides line up with TRBD1. The germline CDR1 and CDR2 sequences are ENHRY and SYGVKD. This CDR3 is 16 amino acids long. The junction had 7 bases not matched to a gene; V was cut back by 2 bases and J by 2 bases. The CDR3, as DNA: TGTGCCATCAGTGAGGTTAGGACAGGGCAAAACTATGGCTACACCTTC. This sequence encodes CAISEVRTGQNYGYTF.

For this clone: Other DNA variants within this sample encode the same CDR3. This chain joins TRBV11-2 and TRBJ2-7, with TRBD1 matching over 8 bases. The V gene end was trimmed by 6 bases and the J gene end by 4 bases; junction bases not matched to a gene: 8. The V gene's germline CDR1 is SGHAT and CDR2 FQNNGV. The CDR3 has 14 residues. The CDR3 DNA reads as TGTGCCAGCAGTTTCGGGACAGGAAAGTACGAGCAGTACTTC. Translation gives CASSFGTGKYEQYF. Complete variable domain (other parts from reference TRBV11-2 and TRBJ2-7): EAGVAQSPRYKIIEKRQSVAFWCNPISGHATLYWYQQILGQGPKLLIQFQNNGVVDDSQLPKDRFSAERLKGVDSTLKIQPAKLEDSAVYLCASSFGTGKYEQYFGPGTRLTVT.

The rearrangement joins TRBV27 to TRBJ1-5; D is undetermined. The germline V and J ends were trimmed by 8 bases and 1 base, with 15 bases remaining between them. Germline CDR1 is MNHEY and CDR2 is SMNVEV (reference sequence). The CDR3 runs 15 residues. CDR3 nucleotide sequence: TGTGCCAGCCGAGTTCGTAGGAGCAGCAATCAGCCCCAGCATTTT. It encodes CASRVRRSSNQPQHF.

The CDR3 protein is CASSWGQNTEAFF. For the CDR3, the DNA is TGTGCCAGCAGCTGGGGACAGAACACTGAAGCTTTCTTT. The J gene is TRBJ1-1, the V gene TRBV7-3, with D perhaps TRBD1 (6 bases). V was clipped by 4 bases and J by 1 base, with 7 bases between them. The CDR3 loop spans 13 amino acids. Germline CDR1 is SGHTA and CDR2 is FQGTGA. Full variable domain (rest looked up from reference TRBV7-3 and TRBJ1-1): GAGVSQTPSNKVTEKGKYVELRCDPISGHTALYWYRQSLGQGPEFLIYFQGTGAADDSGLPNDRFFAVRPEGSVSTLKIQRTERGDSAVYLCASSWGQNTEAFFGQGTRLTVV.